The present entry profiles one T cell receptor (beta chain) with its context. Authors' methods: By means of reference gene primer amplification, nucleated cell counts were estimated. The method was immunoSEQ multiplex PCR; TCRdb's version includes in-frame clones alone and lacks a portion of them. The DNA was the basis for D and trimming; V, J and clone size are from that table. The table lists roughly 180,000 clones, approximately 89% of them singletons. This CDR3 region has 14 residues. From germline, CDR1 is SQVTM and CDR2 ANQGSEA. V was clipped by 1 base and J by 4 bases, with 13 bases between them. The record originates from a study of blood T cell repertoires in COVID-19. About the research overall: T cells, B-cell-depleted T cells, or PBMCs supplied cDNA or gDNA.

The genes are TRBV29-1 and TRBJ1-1; TRBD1 is a possible D gene (6 bases). This TCR was sampled from a woman aged 55-70 years with acute or convalescent COVID-19. The source material was peripheral blood. The CDR3 loop is CSVEAEAGATEAFF. In nucleotides, the CDR3 is TGCAGCGTTGAAGCTGAGGCAGGGGCCACTGAAGCTTTCTTT. The full variable domain, with the rest looked up from reference TRBV29-1 and TRBJ1-1, is SAVISQKPSRDICQRGTSLTIQCQVDSQVTMMFWYRQQPGQSLTLIATANQGSEATYESGFVIDKFPISRPNLTFSTLTVSNMSPEDSSIYLCSVEAEAGATEAFFGQGTRLTVV.